The subject of this entry is one T cell receptor (beta chain). Its antigen is undetermined. The record originates from a study of shared clonotypes between healthy human individuals. There are 14 residues in the CDR3. Trimming cost V 5 bases and J 6 bases, with 16 bases left between them. Per the germline V gene, CDR1 is LNHNV and CDR2 is YYDKDF (reference sequence). Naive CD8 cells lacked CD45RO and underwent positive selection for CCR7, leaving out terminally differentiated effector memory CD45RA+ cells. Clones were sequenced by immunoSEQ multiplex PCR, and TCRdb holds only the in-frame ones, with some missing. The table records some 2,100,000 clones, more than 85% of them present only once. The study, taken as a whole, reports: Around 5% was the fraction of naive CD4 clonotypes found shared across four donors.

The receptor comes from a young man in good health. Some clones in this sample may be carry-over from other donors' samples. The chain joins TRBV15 to TRBJ2-5; D ambiguous. The sequenced material came from naive CD8+ T cells from PBMCs. The CDR3 here is CATSLGRPPKTQYF. The CDR3 DNA follows: TGTGCCACCAGCCTGGGAAGGCCACCGAAGACCCAGTACTTC.